The T cell receptor (beta chain) described here comes from a study of T cells in Graves' hyperthyroidism and ophthalmopathy. RNA transcripts provided the source from which TCR beta CDR3 regions were amplified. During a first-round RT-PCR of the TCR CDR3, the HTBI primer set was used. MiXCR was run by TCRdb on the multiplex PCR reads, yielding one entry per CDR3 protein. The sample carries over 250,000 distinct CDR3 sequences, approximately 21% recorded once. Per the germline V gene, CDR1 is SGDLS and CDR2 is YYNGEE. V gave up 0 bases and J gave up 3 bases, with 16 bases separating them. This CDR3 contains 17 residues.

This chain connects TRBV9 to TRBJ2-1; the D gene could be TRBD1 or TRBD2 (6 bases each). The sequence came from a man aged 30 to 45 with Graves' ophthalmopathy. The specimen was blood. The CDR3 DNA reads TGTGCCAGCAGCGTAGGGTCTTGGGGGGCGGGCTACAATGAGCAGTTCTTC. Its protein is CASSVGSWGAGYNEQFF.